This is a list of T cell receptor beta chains from one sample in a study of T-cell reconstitution after alpha-beta-depleted transplantation in children. TCRdb called the PCR reads again in MiXCR, with one record for every CDR3 protein. The data contain over 85,000 distinct CDR3 sequences, 7% to 8% of them singletons. The sequenced sample was PBMCs, obtained before TCRalphabeta/CD19-depleted stem cell transplant. The receptors originated from a boy between 2 and 10 years old with acute lymphoblastic leukemia, due to receive a stem cell transplant. Both conserved end residues are part of each CDR3. D genes are given only for firm matches. For some rows the clone size is stated as once, few or many, or as a class when expanded; others skip it.

clone size: many
V gene: TRBV7-9
J gene: TRBJ1-2
D gene: .
CDR3 protein: CASSGGPGYGGYTF
CDR3 DNA: TGTGCCAGCAGCGGAGGACCAGGGTACGGTGGCTACACCTTC

clone size: many
V gene: TRBV10-3
J gene: TRBJ2-7
D gene: .
CDR3 protein: CATRGDYEQYF
CDR3 DNA: TGTGCCACACGCGGGGACTACGAGCAGTACTTC

clone size: many
V gene: TRBV20-1
J gene: TRBJ1-4
D gene: .
CDR3 protein: CSARDWDSQEKLFF
CDR3 DNA: TGCAGTGCTAGAGATTGGGATTCCCAGGAAAAACTGTTTTTT

clone size: many
V gene: TRBV29-1
J gene: TRBJ2-7
D gene: TRBD1
CDR3 protein: CSVEDRDRGSYEQYF
CDR3 DNA: TGCAGCGTTGAAGATCGGGACAGGGGCTCCTACGAGCAGTACTTC

clone size: .
V gene: TRBV6-2/TRBV6-3
J gene: TRBJ2-7
D gene: .
CDR3 protein: CASSYGVPTGYEQYF
CDR3 DNA: TGTGCCAGCAGTTACGGGGTTCCTACGGGCTACGAGCAGTACTTC

clone size: .
V gene: TRBV13
J gene: TRBJ2-1
D gene: TRBD1
CDR3 protein: CASSLGGQVNEQFF
CDR3 DNA: TGTGCCAGCAGCTTAGGGGGACAGGTCAATGAGCAGTTCTTC

clone size: many
V gene: TRBV27
J gene: TRBJ2-3
D gene: TRBD2
CDR3 protein: CASSLWTSGGPPGDTQYF
CDR3 DNA: TGTGCCAGCAGCCTATGGACTAGCGGGGGCCCACCGGGAGATACGCAGTATTTT

clone size: many
V gene: TRBV28
J gene: TRBJ2-1
D gene: .
CDR3 protein: CASSSPGLVEQFF
CDR3 DNA: TGTGCCAGCAGTTCTCCGGGACTTGTTGAGCAGTTCTTC

clone size: .
V gene: TRBV9
J gene: TRBJ1-1
D gene: .
CDR3 protein: CASSVGGRTEAFF
CDR3 DNA: TGTGCCAGCAGCGTAGGGGGGAGGACTGAAGCTTTCTTT

clone size: .
V gene: TRBV20-1
J gene: TRBJ2-3
D gene: TRBD2
CDR3 protein: CSASSGGKDTQYF
CDR3 DNA: TGCAGTGCTTCTAGCGGGGGAAAAGATACGCAGTATTTT

clone size: many
V gene: TRBV14
J gene: TRBJ2-2
D gene: TRBD1
CDR3 protein: CASSQVGTGNTGELFF
CDR3 DNA: TGTGCCAGCAGCCAAGTTGGGACAGGGAACACCGGGGAGCTGTTTTTT

clone size: few
V gene: TRBV6-1
J gene: TRBJ1-2
D gene: TRBD1
CDR3 protein: CASSGPRQGTYGYTF
CDR3 DNA: TGTGCCAGCAGTGGTCCGAGACAGGGTACCTATGGCTACACCTTC

clone size: few
V gene: TRBV5-1
J gene: TRBJ1-6
D gene: .
CDR3 protein: CASSPEKLNSPLHF
CDR3 DNA: TGCGCCAGCAGCCCCGAAAAGCTGAATTCACCCCTCCACTTT

clone size: few
V gene: TRBV5-1
J gene: TRBJ1-3
D gene: .
CDR3 protein: CASSPYDPSGNTIYF
CDR3 DNA: TGCGCCAGCAGCCCCTATGACCCCTCTGGAAACACCATATATTTT

clone size: many
V gene: TRBV28
J gene: TRBJ2-7
D gene: TRBD1
CDR3 protein: CASSLGGWDSSYEQYF
CDR3 DNA: TGTGCCAGCAGCCTGGGCGGCTGGGACAGCTCCTACGAGCAGTACTTC

clone size: .
V gene: TRBV5-1
J gene: TRBJ1-5
D gene: .
CDR3 protein: CASSLGADQPQHF
CDR3 DNA: TGCGCCAGCAGCTTGGGGGCAGACCAGCCCCAGCATTTT

clone size: .
V gene: TRBV5-8
J gene: TRBJ1-2
D gene: .
CDR3 protein: CASSFRNYGYTF
CDR3 DNA: TGTGCCAGCAGCTTCAGGAACTATGGCTACACCTTC

clone size: few
V gene: TRBV5-1
J gene: TRBJ1-2
D gene: .
CDR3 protein: CASSPGLLDSPSIYYGYTF
CDR3 DNA: TGCGCCAGCAGCCCGGGCCTACTGGACAGTCCATCAATCTACTATGGCTACACCTTC

clone size: few
V gene: TRBV13
J gene: TRBJ1-3
D gene: .
CDR3 protein: CASSLGVGASGNTIYF
CDR3 DNA: TGTGCCAGCAGCTTAGGGGTCGGGGCTTCTGGAAACACCATATATTTT

clone size: many
V gene: TRBV6-1
J gene: TRBJ2-3
D gene: TRBD2
CDR3 protein: CASRRDYDTDTQYF
CDR3 DNA: TGTGCCAGCAGAAGGGACTATGACACAGATACGCAGTATTTT

clone size: many
V gene: TRBV20-1
J gene: TRBJ2-3
D gene: .
CDR3 protein: CSARRFSTDTQYF
CDR3 DNA: TGCAGTGCTAGAAGATTTTCCACAGATACGCAGTATTTT

clone size: .
V gene: TRBV14
J gene: TRBJ2-1
D gene: TRBD2
CDR3 protein: CASSQDQVREIYNEQFF
CDR3 DNA: TGTGCCAGCAGCCAAGATCAAGTGCGGGAGATCTACAATGAGCAGTTCTTC

clone size: many
V gene: TRBV4-1
J gene: TRBJ1-1
D gene: .
CDR3 protein: CASSQDRGRNTEAFF
CDR3 DNA: TGCGCCAGCAGCCAAGATCGGGGGCGCAACACTGAAGCTTTCTTT

clone size: few
V gene: TRBV9
J gene: TRBJ2-3
D gene: .
CDR3 protein: CASSPGGTSTDTQYF
CDR3 DNA: TGTGCCAGCAGCCCTGGGGGTACTAGCACAGATACGCAGTATTTT

clone size: few
V gene: TRBV19
J gene: TRBJ2-1
D gene: TRBD2
CDR3 protein: CASSIKGTSGSGEQFF
CDR3 DNA: TGTGCCAGTAGTATTAAGGGGACTAGCGGTTCAGGTGAGCAGTTCTTC